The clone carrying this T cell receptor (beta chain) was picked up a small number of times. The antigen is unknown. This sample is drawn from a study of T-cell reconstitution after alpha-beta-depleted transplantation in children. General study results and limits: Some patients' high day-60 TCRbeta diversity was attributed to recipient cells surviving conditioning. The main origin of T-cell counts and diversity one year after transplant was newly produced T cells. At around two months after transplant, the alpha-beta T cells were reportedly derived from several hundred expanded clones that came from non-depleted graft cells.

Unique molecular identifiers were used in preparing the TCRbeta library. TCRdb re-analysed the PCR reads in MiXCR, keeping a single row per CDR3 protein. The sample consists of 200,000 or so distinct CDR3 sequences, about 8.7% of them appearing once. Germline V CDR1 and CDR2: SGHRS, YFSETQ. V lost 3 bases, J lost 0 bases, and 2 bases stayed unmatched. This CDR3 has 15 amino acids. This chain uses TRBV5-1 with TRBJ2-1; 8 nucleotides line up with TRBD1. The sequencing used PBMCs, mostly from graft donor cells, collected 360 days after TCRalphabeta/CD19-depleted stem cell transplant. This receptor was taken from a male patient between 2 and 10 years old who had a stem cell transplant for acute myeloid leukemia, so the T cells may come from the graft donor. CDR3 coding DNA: TGCGCCAGCAGCTCTGGGACAGGCTCCTACAATGAGCAGTTCTTC. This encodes CASSSGTGSYNEQFF.